This T cell receptor (beta chain) was observed in a study of T cell repertoires in cytomegalovirus infection. One entry per CDR3 protein, called by TCRdb with MiXCR from the reads. The sample lists about 310,000 distinct CDR3 sequences, roughly 16% occurring once. In its sample, this clonotype was seen a few times. V was clipped by 5 bases and J by 1 base; unmatched bases: 3. Germline V gene data show CDR1 as MNHEY and CDR2 as SVGEGT. The CDR3 length is 14 residues. The chain recombines TRBV6-2 or TRBV6-3 with TRBJ2-3, with TRBD2 identical over 7 bases. The source of this sequence is a human donor in good health (CMV status not recorded). Some clones in this sample may be carry-over from other donors' samples. The sequencing sample was made of PBMCs. The DNA for the CDR3 is TGTGCCAGCAGTAATGCGGGGGGCACAGATACGCAGTATTTT. Protein: CASSNAGGTDTQYF.